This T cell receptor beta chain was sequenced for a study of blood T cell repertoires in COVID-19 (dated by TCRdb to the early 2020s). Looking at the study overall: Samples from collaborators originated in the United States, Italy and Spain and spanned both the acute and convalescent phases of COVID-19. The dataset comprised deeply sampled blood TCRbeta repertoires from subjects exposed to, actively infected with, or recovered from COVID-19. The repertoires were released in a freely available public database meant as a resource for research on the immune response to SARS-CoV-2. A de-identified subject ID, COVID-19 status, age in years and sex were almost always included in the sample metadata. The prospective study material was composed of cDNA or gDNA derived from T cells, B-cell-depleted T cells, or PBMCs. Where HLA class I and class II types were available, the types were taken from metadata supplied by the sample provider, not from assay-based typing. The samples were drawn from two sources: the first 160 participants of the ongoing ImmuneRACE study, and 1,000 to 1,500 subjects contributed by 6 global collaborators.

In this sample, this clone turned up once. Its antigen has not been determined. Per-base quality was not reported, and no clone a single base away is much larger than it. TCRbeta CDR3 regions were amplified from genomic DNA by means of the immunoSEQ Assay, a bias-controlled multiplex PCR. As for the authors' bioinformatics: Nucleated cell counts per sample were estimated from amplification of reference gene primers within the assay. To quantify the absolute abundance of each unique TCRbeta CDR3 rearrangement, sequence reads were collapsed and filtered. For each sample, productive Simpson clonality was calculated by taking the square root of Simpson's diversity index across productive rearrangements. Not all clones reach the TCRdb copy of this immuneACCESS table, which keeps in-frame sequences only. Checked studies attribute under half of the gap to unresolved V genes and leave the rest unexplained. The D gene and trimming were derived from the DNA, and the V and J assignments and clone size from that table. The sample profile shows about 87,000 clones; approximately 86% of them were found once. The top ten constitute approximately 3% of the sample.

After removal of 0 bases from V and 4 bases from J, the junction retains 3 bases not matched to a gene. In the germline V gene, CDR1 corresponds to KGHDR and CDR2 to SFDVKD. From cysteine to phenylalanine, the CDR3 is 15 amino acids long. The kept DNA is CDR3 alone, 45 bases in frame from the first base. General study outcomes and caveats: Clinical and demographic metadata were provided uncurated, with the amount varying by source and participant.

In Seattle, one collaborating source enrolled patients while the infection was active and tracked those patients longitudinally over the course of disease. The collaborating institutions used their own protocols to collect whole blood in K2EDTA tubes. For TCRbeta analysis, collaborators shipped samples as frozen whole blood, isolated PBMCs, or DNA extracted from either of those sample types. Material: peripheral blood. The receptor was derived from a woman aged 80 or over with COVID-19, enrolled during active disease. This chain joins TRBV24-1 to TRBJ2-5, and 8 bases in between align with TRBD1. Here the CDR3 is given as CATSDLGQGVETQYF. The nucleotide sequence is TGTGCCACCAGTGATTTGGGACAGGGTGTAGAGACCCAGTACTTC.